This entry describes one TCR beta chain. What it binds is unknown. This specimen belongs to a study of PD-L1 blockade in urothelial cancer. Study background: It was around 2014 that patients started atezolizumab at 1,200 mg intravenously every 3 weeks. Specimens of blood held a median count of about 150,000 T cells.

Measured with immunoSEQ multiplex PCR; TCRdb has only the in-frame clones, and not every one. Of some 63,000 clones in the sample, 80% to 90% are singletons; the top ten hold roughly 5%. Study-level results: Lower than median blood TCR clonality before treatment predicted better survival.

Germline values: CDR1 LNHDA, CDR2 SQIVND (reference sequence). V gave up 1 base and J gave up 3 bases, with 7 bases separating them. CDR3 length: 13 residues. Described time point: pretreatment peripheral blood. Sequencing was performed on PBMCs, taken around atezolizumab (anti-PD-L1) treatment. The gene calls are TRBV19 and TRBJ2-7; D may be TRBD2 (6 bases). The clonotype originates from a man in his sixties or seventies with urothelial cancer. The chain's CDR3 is CASSIGRDYEQYF. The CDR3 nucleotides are TGTGCCAGTAGTATAGGGAGGGACTACGAGCAGTACTTC.